The 17 T cell receptor beta chains reported below all come from one sample, sequenced in a study of T cells in Graves' hyperthyroidism and ophthalmopathy (dated by TCRdb to between 2019 and 2020). Library construction relied on multiplex PCR. The reads were generated on an Illumina HiSeq 2000. The TCR beta CDR3 regions were amplified from RNA transcripts. For the first round of RT-PCR on the TCR CDR3, the HTBI primer set was used together with the Qiagen OneStep RT-PCR kit. Through fastp at Q25 and MiXCR, TCRdb rebuilt clones from the public reads, retaining in-frame beta chains. Each record represents a unique CDR3 protein, reported with the most common genes and DNA among its rows. The sample profile shows about 640,000 distinct CDR3 sequences; less than 25% of them were found once. The top ten clones comprise about 35% of the sample. The specimen sequenced was blood. These receptors were collected from a man aged 25 to 40 with Graves' ophthalmopathy.

The chain recombines TRBV6-1 with TRBJ2-2, with D perhaps TRBD1 (5 bases). The V end was cut by 6 bases, the J end by 1 base, with 12 bases between. Germline CDR1 and CDR2: MNHNS and SASEGT. The CDR3 contains 15 residues. CDR3 sequence (DNA): TGTGCCAGCAGCAGAGGACACGAGAACACCGGGGAGCTGTTTTTT. Protein product: CASSRGHENTGELFF.

This clonotype showed up just a few times. The gene calls are TRBV20-1 and TRBJ2-3; weak D call: TRBD2 (6 bases). This CDR3 is 19 amino acids long. V was trimmed by 2 bases and J by 4 bases, leaving 28 bases between them. CDR1 is DFQATT and CDR2 is SNEGSKA in the germline V gene (reference sequence). CDR3 nucleotide sequence: TGCAGTGCTAGATATAGACTAGGGTTTGAGGTAGAGGGAGCAGATACGCAGTATTTT. It codes for CSARYRLGFEVEGADTQYF.

This clonotype showed up many times. This chain joins TRBV20-1 and TRBJ2-7; 11 bases are a match to TRBD1. Germline CDR1 DFQATT, CDR2 SNEGSKA (reference sequence). The CDR3 is 14 amino acids. V lost 2 bases to trimming and J lost 6 bases; unmatched junction nucleotides: 6. The CDR3 sequence: CSARSGQGAVEQYF. DNA for the CDR3: TGCAGTGCTAGATCAGGACAGGGGGCTGTCGAGCAGTACTTC.

This clonotype came up a few times. A read error may explain this, as a much larger clone is one base away. This chain uses TRBV6-1 with TRBJ1-2; D might be TRBD1 (5 bases). The CDR3 spans 12 residues. Germline CDR1 is MNHNS and CDR2 is SASEGT. The CDR3 nucleotides read TGTGCCGGCAGCCACGGGGGTGACGGCTACACCTTC. Protein: CAGSHGGDGYTF.

The rearrangement links TRBV20-1 to TRBJ2-2, with TRBD1 matching over 8 bases. Trimming removed 6 bases from V and 1 base from J; junction bases left unmatched: 13. CDR3 length equals 17 residues. The germline V gene encodes CDR1 DFQATT and CDR2 SNEGSKA (reference sequence). The CDR3 region is CSARLTGGAGNTGELFF. DNA for the CDR3: TGCAGTGCAAGACTTACAGGGGGAGCGGGGAACACCGGGGAGCTGTTTTTT.

The rearrangement links TRBV13 to TRBJ2-7, with D perhaps TRBD2 (6 bases). The DNA matches TRBJ2-1 better at its end, which makes the J call doubtful. This CDR3 spans 14 amino acids. Germline V gene sequence: CDR1 PRHDT, CDR2 FYEKMQ (reference sequence). CDR3 region: CASSSGTGSYEQFF. As DNA, the CDR3 is TGTGCCAGCAGTTCCGGGACTGGATCCTACGAGCAGTTCTTC.

Remarks on this clonotype: The junction does not match germline at one end; this may be a read error. The rearrangement uses TRBV29-1 and TRBJ1-1; D is unresolved. From germline, CDR1 is SQVTM and CDR2 ANQGSEA. The length of the CDR3 is 12 residues. CDR3 nucleotide sequence: TGCAGCGTTGTCTCTCTGAACACTGATGCTTTCTTT. This gives the protein CSVVSLNTDAFF.

This clonotype was observed at least ten times. The DNA for the CDR3 is TGTGCCAGCAGCCAAGATCCGGGACAGACGTCCTACGAGCAGTACTTC. Its protein is CASSQDPGQTSYEQYF. The gene calls are TRBV3-1 and TRBJ2-7; 7 bases agree with TRBD1. The V gene's germline CDR1 is LGHDT and CDR2 YNNKEL (reference sequence). V gave up 0 bases and J gave up 1 base; unmatched junction bases: 6. The CDR3 sequence is 16 residues long.

This clonotype turned up a few times. The chain joins TRBV29-1 to TRBJ1-1; perhaps TRBD1 as D (5 bases). Germline V gene data show CDR1 as SQVTM and CDR2 as ANQGSEA. The CDR3 spans 14 residues. V lost 6 bases and J 1 base, leaving 15 bases between the germline ends. The CDR3 region has the DNA TGCAGCGTCAATCTCGGGGGAAGGAACACTGAAGCTTTCTTT. The encoded protein is CSVNLGGRNTEAFF.

The chain is built from TRBV7-9 and TRBJ2-1; D is perhaps TRBD1 (5 bases). Germline assignment: CDR1 SEHNR and CDR2 FQNEAQ (reference sequence). The CDR3 contains 17 residues. The V gene lost 4 bases and the J gene lost 6 bases, with 22 bases spanning the gap. In DNA form, the CDR3 reads TGTGCCAGCAGCTCGAGTGGGGCAGGGCAATTGGGCAATGAGCAGTTCTTC. It codes for CASSSSGAGQLGNEQFF.

This clonotype was observed at least ten times. The chain carries TRBV7-8 and TRBJ1-1, with D possibly TRBD1 on 5 matching bases. Trimming cost V 8 bases and J 7 bases, with 20 bases left between them. In germline, CDR1 is SGHVS, CDR2 FQNEAQ. The CDR3 contains 14 residues. The CDR3 here is CASGPKGRDYEAFF. The CDR3 DNA follows: TGTGCCAGCGGACCTAAAGGCAGGGATTATGAAGCTTTCTTT. The complete variable domain, with remaining parts taken from reference TRBV7-8 and TRBJ1-1, reads GAGVSQSPRYKVAKRGQDVALRCDPISGHVSLFWYQQALGQGPEFLTYFQNEAQLDKSGLPSDRFFAERPEGSVSTLKIQRTQQEDSAVYLCASGPKGRDYEAFFGQGTRLTVV.

This clonotype occurred a few times. The V gene is TRBV7-3, the J gene TRBJ2-3; the D is unclear. This CDR3 has 14 residues. The V and J ends lost 3 bases and 2 bases respectively, with 9 bases between them. Looked up from germline, CDR1 is SGHTA and CDR2 is FQGTGA. CDR3 DNA sequence: TGTGCCAGCAGCTTTGGTGGCTACACAGATACGCAGTATTTT. The encoded protein is CASSFGGYTDTQYF.

The chain uses TRBV5-6 and TRBJ1-1; D gene ambiguous. Looked up from germline, CDR1 is SGHDT and CDR2 is YYEEEE. The CDR3 contains 18 residues. V lost 0 bases and J lost 0, with 18 bases in between. The CDR3 DNA reads TGTGCCAGCAGCTTGGTTCGCGGAAATAATGACTTGAACACTGAAGCTTTCTTT. This translates into CASSLVRGNNDLNTEAFF.

This clonotype has a handful of counts. The chain couples TRBV19 to TRBJ1-1; possibly TRBD1 for D (6 bases). The germline CDR1 and CDR2 sequences are LNHDA and SQIVND (reference sequence). The V end lost 5 bases, the J end lost 4 bases, and 20 bases lay between the germline ends. The CDR3 contains 16 residues. CDR3 region: CASSPLRGQGSTEAFF. CDR3 sequence (DNA): TGTGCCAGTAGTCCCTTGCGGGGGCAAGGTAGCACTGAAGCTTTCTTT.

V gene TRBV7-9 combines with J gene TRBJ2-1; D possibly corresponds to TRBD2 (6 bases). The V end was cut by 4 bases, the J end by 7 bases, with 11 bases between. Germline values: CDR1 SEHNR, CDR2 FQNEAQ (reference sequence). CDR3 length equals 13 residues. CDR3: CASSYGTLNEQFF. The CDR3, as DNA: TGTGCCAGCAGCTATGGGACTTTGAATGAGCAGTTCTTC.

This clonotype was counted only a few times. One end of the junction is discordant with germline, which a read error may explain. The V and J genes are TRBV28 and TRBJ2-1; D is ambiguous. Germline CDR1 and CDR2: MDHEN and SYDVKM. This CDR3 contains 12 residues. CDR3 protein: CASATSFNEQFF. CDR3 sequence (DNA): TGTGCCAGCGCAACCTCCTTCAATGAGCAGTTCTTC.

V and J are TRBV30 and TRBJ1-1; a possible D gene is TRBD1 (5 bases). The CDR3 is 15 amino acids. Germline V CDR1 and CDR2: GTSNPN, SVGIG (reference sequence). Trimming removed 2 bases from V and 3 bases from J, with 16 bases in between. The CDR3 DNA reads as TGTGCCTGGAGTTCTCCAGGGCGAAGGGACACTGAAGCTTTCTTT. Protein: CAWSSPGRRDTEAFF.